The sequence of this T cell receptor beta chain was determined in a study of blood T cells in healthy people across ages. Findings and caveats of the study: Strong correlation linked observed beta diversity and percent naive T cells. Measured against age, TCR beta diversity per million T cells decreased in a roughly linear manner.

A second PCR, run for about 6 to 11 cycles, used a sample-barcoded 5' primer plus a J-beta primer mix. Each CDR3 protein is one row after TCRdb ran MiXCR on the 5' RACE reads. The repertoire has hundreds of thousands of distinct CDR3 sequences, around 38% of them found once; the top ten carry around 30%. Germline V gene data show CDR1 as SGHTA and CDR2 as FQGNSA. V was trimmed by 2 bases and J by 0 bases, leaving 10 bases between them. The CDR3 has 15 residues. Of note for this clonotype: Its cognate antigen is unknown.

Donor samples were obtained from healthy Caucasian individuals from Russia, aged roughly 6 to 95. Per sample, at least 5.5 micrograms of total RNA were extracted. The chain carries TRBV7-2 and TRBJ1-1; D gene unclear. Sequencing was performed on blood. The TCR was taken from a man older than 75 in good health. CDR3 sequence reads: CASSLSTELNTEAFF. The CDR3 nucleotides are TGTGCCAGCAGCTTATCAACAGAGCTGAACACTGAAGCTTTCTTT.